The sequence of this TCR beta chain was determined in a study of cytomegalovirus exposure and HLA in healthy donors. Findings of the study overall: A later analysis by the authors found several of the most significant clusters apparently linked to common viral pathogens. A likely sequencing artifact accounted for one observed cluster of highly shared sequence variants. A later analysis revealed that TCR association rates differed between HLA loci, peaking at DRB1 and bottoming out at HLA-C. Rare TCR sequences predominated, though certain public TCRs were found in many donors.

Concerning this clone: The antigen is not known.

The study ran its PCR with 60 Vbeta and 13 Jbeta primers. Data came from immunoSEQ multiplex PCR; TCRdb stores just in-frame clones and leaves some out. The sample shows 300,000 or so clones, approximately 84% of them seen only once. V gave up 0 bases and J gave up 0 bases, with 12 bases separating them. Germline V gives CDR1 MNHEY, CDR2 SMNVEV (reference sequence). This CDR3 contains 16 residues. This sequence joins TRBV27 and TRBJ2-7; D call uncertain. The sample consisted of PBMCs. The receptor's source is a woman aged 40 to 50 in good health and CMV-seropositive. The CDR3 protein is CASSLSYSLSSYEQYF. The CDR3 region has the DNA TGTGCCAGCAGTTTATCCTACTCACTAAGCTCCTACGAGCAGTACTTC.